This T cell receptor (beta chain) came from a study of T cells in Graves' hyperthyroidism and ophthalmopathy (dated by TCRdb to between 2019 and 2020). With respect to the entire study: Peripheral blood samples were taken at the time of initial diagnosis, prior to any treatment. To identify distinguishing TCR V-J signatures, a discovery cohort of around 100 patients was used, comprising some 43 with Graves' ophthalmopathy and approximately 57 with stable Graves' hyperthyroidism. The approximately 100 discovery patients were randomly split 7:3 into training and test sets. Prospective prediction of ophthalmopathy was tested in an independent validation cohort of about 19 hyperthyroidism patients and 17 patients who later progressed to ophthalmopathy. According to the paper, TCR Vbeta CDR3 sequencing was carried out on about 140 peripheral blood samples, which came from over 40 ophthalmopathy, 70 to 80 hyperthyroidism and approximately 17 progressor patients. After sampling, hyperthyroidism patients received methimazole starting at 30 mg daily, and ophthalmopathy patients received high-dose intravenous methylprednisolone. In addition, the study compared T-cell repertoires in thyroid tissue and in blood from several Graves' hyperthyroidism patients.

Ophthalmopathy patients had moderately to severely active disease, with a Clinical Activity Score of 3 or more, a NOSPECS grade of 4 or more, and a disease duration of less than 3 months. The study excluded patients with uncontrolled infections, other autoimmune diseases, pregnancy or lactation. Clinical symptoms, serum thyroxine and TRAb, thyroid ultrasound, and orbital computed tomography formed the basis for the diagnoses. Ficoll-Paque density gradient centrifugation was used to isolate PBMCs from about 9 ml of fresh peripheral blood. Total RNA was extracted using Trizol reagent, and RNA quality was assessed on an Agilent 2100 Bioanalyzer. TCR beta CDR3 regions were amplified from RNA transcripts. The first round of RT-PCR for the TCR CDR3 was performed with the HTBI primer set and the Qiagen OneStep RT-PCR kit. Libraries were constructed in a second round of multiplex PCR, after which size selection and purification were performed. The libraries were sequenced on an Illumina HiSeq2000 using paired-end 100 bp reads. The paper's processing steps were these. Raw data were processed with SOAPnuke, discarding reads with adapters, uncalled bases, mean Phred below 15, or no exact constant-primer or identifier match. COPE v1.2.5 was used to merge high-quality paired reads, and clonotypes were defined as unique nucleotide sequences. MiTCR v1.1 was used to align the clonotypes against IMGT TRBV, TRBD and TRBJ reference segments. The analysis was restricted to V-J combinations with a frequency above 0.0001, which together covered 99% to 99.2% of the repertoires. A TCS score was defined as the ratio of F50 (clonal expansion) to E x V (chaos), with BLOSUM62-based TCRdist applied between CDR3 peptides within each V-J. Welch's t-statistics and random forest reduced just over 500 V-J features to 13, which were used in a naive Bayes classifier (R e1071). TCRdb took the public reads, trimmed them with fastp at Q25, ran MiXCR for clone calling and kept in-frame beta chains. Every CDR3 protein is listed once, alongside the most common genes and DNA of its rows. What appears here as the V and J calls and clone size reflects TCRdb's work, not the paper's. This sample has some 350,000 distinct CDR3 sequences in its table, and approximately 16% of those were observed once. Approximately 19% of the sample is in the top ten clones.

Overall study results and their limits: In validation, the model predicted progression to ophthalmopathy with roughly 70% sensitivity and 72.22% specificity, a median of roughly seven months before onset. A model built on a 13 V-J signature distinguished ophthalmopathy from stable hyperthyroidism, reaching 85% to 90% sensitivity and 81.08% specificity in cross-validation and 80%/75% in testing. Sample size was not statistically predetermined, and investigators were not blinded to group allocation. Most expanded thyroid clonotypes (frequency above 0.001) were also detected in blood, suggesting blood repertoires may reflect thyroid immune responses.

CDR1 and CDR2 are read off the germline V gene (reference sequence) as LGHDT and YNNKEL. Spanning cysteine to phenylalanine, the CDR3 consists of 15 amino acids. Only the CDR3 DNA is retained, 45 bases long and in frame from the first base. For this chain, trimming is 3 bases at the V end and 6 bases at the J end, and the number of junction bases without a gene match is 7. This clonotype was seen repeatedly, ten times or more. Its cognate antigen has yet to be identified. No quality values exist for individual bases; no much larger clone is one base distant. The source of this sequence is a woman aged 60 to 75 with Graves' ophthalmopathy. Rearrangement joined TRBV3-1 to TRBJ2-3, with 9 bases matching TRBD2. Sequencing was done on a sample of blood. The CDR3 in this case is CASSQGLAIVDTQYF. Read as DNA, the sequence is TGTGCCAGCAGCCAGGGACTAGCAATTGTGGATACGCAGTATTTT.